The present T cell receptor beta chain was sequenced within a study of Ad26.COV2.S vaccination and SARS-CoV-2 variants. The CDR3 is 13 residues long. Germline V gene lookup returns CDR1 MNHEY and CDR2 SMNVEV (reference sequence). V was pared by 5 bases and J by 7 bases, with 6 bases of the junction left unmatched. Assay: immunoSEQ multiplex PCR; the TCRdb copy retains only in-frame clones and omits some. The sample shows some 400,000 clones, approximately 89% of them seen only once. Sample treatment: some 19 received Ad26.COV2.S at low or high dose, single or two shots; about 5 received placebo; per-sample allocation not given. Sampling happened 63 days after the first vaccine or placebo injection.

V usage is TRBV27 and J usage is TRBJ1-2; 8 nucleotides line up with TRBD1. This receptor was identified in a person aged 18-60 years who received the Ad26.COV2.S COVID-19 vaccine or a placebo. Sequences were derived from peripheral blood, sampled in a trial of Ad26.COV2.S vaccine versus placebo. In nucleotides, the CDR3 is TGTGCCAGCAGTCCAACAACAGGGGGTGGCTACACCTTC. It is translated as CASSPTTGGGYTF.